This T cell receptor beta chain was captured in a study of PD-1 blockade in classical Hodgkin lymphoma. Whole-study results and caveats: Researchers reported that CD4+ TCR diversity, though not CD8+, rose significantly by C4D1. Prior to therapy, complete responders displayed diversity much like that of newly diagnosed patients. Compared with healthy donors, newly diagnosed patients reportedly showed lower baseline TCR diversity.

Turning to this clone: The antigen is unknown.

The CDR3 extends over 14 amino acids. CDR1 SGHVS and CDR2 FQNEAQ come from the germline V gene. Trimming stripped 1 base from V and 2 bases from J, with 9 bases between. Every one of the patients relapsed after autologous stem cell transplantation (brentuximab vedotin exposure was variable). Here immunoSEQ multiplex PCR was the method, and the copy in TCRdb shows in-frame clones only, minus some. The sample has roughly 25,000 clones; almost 85% are singletons. The TCR comes from a human donor with classical Hodgkin lymphoma. The chain couples TRBV7-8 to TRBJ2-7, with unresolved D. The sample consisted of peripheral blood mononuclear cells (PBMCs), taken before the second cycle of nivolumab. The CDR3 DNA follows: TGTGCCAGCAGCTTAGGGTCCAGAGCCTACGAGCAGTACTTC. This translates into CASSLGSRAYEQYF.